This T cell receptor (beta chain) was obtained from a study of blood T cell repertoires in COVID-19 (dated by TCRdb to 2020 to 2021). For the wider study: Samples from collaborators originated in the United States, Italy and Spain and spanned both the acute and convalescent phases of COVID-19. The prospective study material was composed of cDNA or gDNA derived from T cells, B-cell-depleted T cells, or PBMCs. Subjects who had been exposed to COVID-19, were actively infected with it, or had recovered from it provided the deeply sampled blood TCRbeta repertoires that made up the dataset. The repertoires were made available in a free public database intended to serve as a resource for research on the immune response to SARS-CoV-2. Samples came from the ongoing ImmuneRACE study (first 160 participants) plus 1,254 subjects from 6 global collaborators. A de-identified subject ID, COVID-19 status, age in years and sex were almost always included in the sample metadata. Where HLA class I and class II types were available, the types were taken from metadata supplied by the sample provider, not from assay-based typing. Study-level results and caveats: The amount of clinical and demographic metadata varied by source and participant and was provided uncurated.

CDR1 and CDR2 were assigned from the germline V gene (reference sequence) as GTSNPN and SVGIG. The CDR3 starts with the cysteine, ends with the phenylalanine, and has 14 residues. CDR3 DNA is the only sequence kept; it has 42 bases, read in frame from the first base. Trimming takes 0 bases from V and 0 bases from J, and the germline ends sit 6 bases apart. In this sample, this clone turned up a few times. Its antigen is not yet known. Base qualities are missing; no much larger clone stands one base away. TCRbeta CDR3 regions were amplified from genomic DNA using the immunoSEQ Assay, a bias-controlled multiplex PCR. For the original study's pipeline: Nucleated cell counts per sample were estimated from amplification of reference gene primers within the assay. To quantify the absolute abundance of each unique TCRbeta CDR3 rearrangement, sequence reads were collapsed and filtered. For each sample, productive Simpson clonality was calculated as the square root of Simpson's diversity index across productive rearrangements. In TCRdb, the immuneACCESS table is reduced to in-frame sequences with V and J assigned. These tables do not hold every clone; where another copy was compared, an unresolved V gene accounts for under half, and the others remain unexplained. V and J calls and clone size are given by that table; D and trimming were obtained from the DNA. The sample table shows 280,000 or so clones, and roughly 89% are seen once. The ten largest clones represent under 3% of the sample.

Participants in the prospective study were aged roughly 18 to 95 years, lived in 20 to 30 United States geographic areas, and enrolled through a virtual design. In the prospective study, cohorts were assigned on the basis of participant-reported clinical history obtained from a screening survey and a study questionnaire. Exposed participants had been in contact with someone with a PCR-confirmed or clinician-diagnosed COVID-19 case within 2 weeks of study entry. In the prospective study, mobile phlebotomists collected whole blood, serum and a nasopharyngeal or oropharyngeal swab from each participant. Over a roughly 2-month period, participants in the prospective study had the option of providing additional blood draws and questionnaires. Before DNA extraction, blood samples from the prospective study were shipped at room temperature or frozen.

This TCR was sampled from a woman aged 50 to 60 who had been exposed to COVID-19. The sample was PBMCs or T cells enriched from blood (not recorded which). This sequence uses TRBV30 and TRBJ1-3; too little of a D gene remains to name it. The nucleotide sequence reads TGTGCCTGGAGTGTATCTTACTCTGGAAACACCATATATTTT. This yields the protein CAWSVSYSGNTIYF. Joined to the reference TRBV30 and TRBJ1-3 proteins, this CDR3 gives the full variable domain: SQTIHQWPATLVQPVGSPLSLECTVEGTSNPNLYWYRQAAGRGLQLLFYSVGIGQISSEVPQNLSASRPQDRQFILSSKKLLLSDSGFYLCAWSVSYSGNTIYFGEGSWLTVV.